This TCR beta chain originates from a study of shared clonotypes between healthy human individuals. About the study: Researchers assigned three CD4 naive, three CD4 memory, two CD8 naive and one CD8 memory plate to each donor.

The germline CDR1 and CDR2 sequences are MNHEY and SMNVEV (reference sequence). V was trimmed by 2 bases and J by 7 bases, leaving 14 bases between them. This CDR3 comprises 15 residues. Generated by immunoSEQ multiplex PCR, the TCRdb table keeps only in-frame clones and is missing some. The profile shows about 1.1 million clones, 70% to 85% of them singletons. The receptor was derived from a man between 18 and 29 years old in good health. Some clones in this sample may be carry-over from other donors' samples. The J gene is TRBJ1-4, the V gene TRBV27; D is unresolved. Sequenced material: memory CD4+ T cells from PBMCs. Noted subset: CD45RA-negative fraction. The CDR3 region has the DNA TGTGCCAGCAGTTTACGCTCAGGTGGGGTTGAAAAACTGTTTTTT. This translates into CASSLRSGGVEKLFF.